The source of this T cell receptor beta chain is a study of T cell responses to AZD1222 COVID-19 vaccine. Whole-study findings and limits: White British donors predominated, females outnumbered males, and clonal diversity was possibly underestimated.

Germline-derived CDR1 and CDR2 are LGHNA and YNFKEQ. V was cut by 0 bases and J by 7 bases, with 16 bases left in between. The CDR3 spans 15 residues. Clones were read by immunoSEQ multiplex PCR, and TCRdb kept only the in-frame ones, dropping some. This sample has over 95,000 clones, with 80% to 90% found just once. As for this clone: Its specificity is unknown.

The chain is built from TRBV4-2 and TRBJ2-7; a weak D match, TRBD2 (5 bases). The sample was peripheral blood, taken on day 0 of AZD1222 vaccination. The origin of this receptor is an adult in good health. The CDR3 region has the DNA TGTGCCAGCAGCCAAGATCTTTTGGACTCGCGGGAGCAGTACTTC. It yields the protein CASSQDLLDSREQYF.